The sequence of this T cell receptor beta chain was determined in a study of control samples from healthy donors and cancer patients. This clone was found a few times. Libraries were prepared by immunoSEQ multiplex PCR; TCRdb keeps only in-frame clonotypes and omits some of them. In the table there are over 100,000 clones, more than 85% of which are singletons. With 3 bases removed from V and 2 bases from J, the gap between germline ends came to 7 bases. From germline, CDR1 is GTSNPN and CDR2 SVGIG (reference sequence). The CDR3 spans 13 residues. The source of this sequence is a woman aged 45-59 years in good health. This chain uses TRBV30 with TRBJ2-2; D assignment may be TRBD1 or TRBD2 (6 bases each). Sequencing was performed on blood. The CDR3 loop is CAWSGGNTGELFF. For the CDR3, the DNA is TGTGCCTGGAGCGGGGGCAACACCGGGGAGCTGTTTTTT.